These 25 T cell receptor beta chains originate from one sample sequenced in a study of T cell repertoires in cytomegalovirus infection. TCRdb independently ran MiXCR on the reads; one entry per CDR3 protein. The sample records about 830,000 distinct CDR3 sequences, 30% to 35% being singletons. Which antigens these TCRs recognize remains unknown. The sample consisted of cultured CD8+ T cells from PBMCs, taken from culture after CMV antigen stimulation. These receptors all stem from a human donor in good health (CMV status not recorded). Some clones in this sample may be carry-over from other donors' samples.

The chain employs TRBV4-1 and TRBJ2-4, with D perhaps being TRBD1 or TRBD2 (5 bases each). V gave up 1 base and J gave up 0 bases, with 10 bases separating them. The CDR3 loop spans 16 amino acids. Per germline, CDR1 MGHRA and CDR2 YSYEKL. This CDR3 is CASSQVGELAKNIQYF. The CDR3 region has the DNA TGCGCCAGCAGCCAAGTAGGGGAGTTAGCCAAAAACATTCAGTACTTC.

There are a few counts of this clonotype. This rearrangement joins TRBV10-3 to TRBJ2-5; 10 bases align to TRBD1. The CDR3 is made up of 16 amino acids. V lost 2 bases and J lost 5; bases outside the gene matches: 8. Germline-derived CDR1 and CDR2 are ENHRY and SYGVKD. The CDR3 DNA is TGTGCCATCAGTGAGCCGGACAGGGGGACGCGGGAGACCCAGTACTTC. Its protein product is CAISEPDRGTRETQYF.

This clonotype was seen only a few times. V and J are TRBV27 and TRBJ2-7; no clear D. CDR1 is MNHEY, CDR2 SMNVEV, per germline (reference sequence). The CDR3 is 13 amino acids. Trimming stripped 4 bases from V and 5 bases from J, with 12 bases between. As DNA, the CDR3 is TGTGCCAGCAGTTCTCAACTTATGGACGAGCAGTACTTC. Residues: CASSSQLMDEQYF.

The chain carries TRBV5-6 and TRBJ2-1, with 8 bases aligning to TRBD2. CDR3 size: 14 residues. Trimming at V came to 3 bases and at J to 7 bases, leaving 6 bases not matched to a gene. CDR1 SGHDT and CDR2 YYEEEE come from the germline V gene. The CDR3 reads CASSSGGPINEQFF. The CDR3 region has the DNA TGTGCCAGCAGCTCGGGGGGGCCGATTAATGAGCAGTTCTTC.

For the CDR3, the DNA is TGTGCCAGCAGTTGGAGGGAGGACTACGAGCAGTACTTC. It encodes CASSWREDYEQYF. The V gene is TRBV12-3 or TRBV12-4, the J gene TRBJ2-7; D is possibly TRBD2 (6 bases). The CDR3 has 13 residues. Trimming cost V 4 bases and J 3 bases, with 10 bases left between them.

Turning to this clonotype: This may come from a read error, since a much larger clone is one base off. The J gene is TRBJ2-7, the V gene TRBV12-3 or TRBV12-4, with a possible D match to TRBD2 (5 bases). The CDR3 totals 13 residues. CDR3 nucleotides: TGTGCCAGCAGTGCCAGACCCGGGGTCGAGCAGAACTTC. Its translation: CASSARPGVEQNF.

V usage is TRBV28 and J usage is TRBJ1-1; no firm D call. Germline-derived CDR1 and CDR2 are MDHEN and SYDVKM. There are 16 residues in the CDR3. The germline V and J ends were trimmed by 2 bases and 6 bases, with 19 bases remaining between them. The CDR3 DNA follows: TGTGCCAGCAGTTTAGGGTCAAGGTCCAAGAGGGCTGAAGCTTTCTTT. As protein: CASSLGSRSKRAEAFF.

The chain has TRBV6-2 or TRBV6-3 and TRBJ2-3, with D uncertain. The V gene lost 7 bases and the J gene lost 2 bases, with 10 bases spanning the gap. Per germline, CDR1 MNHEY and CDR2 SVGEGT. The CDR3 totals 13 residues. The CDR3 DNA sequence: TGTGCCAGCATTGAGCGTGTCACAGATACGCAGTATTTT. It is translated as CASIERVTDTQYF.

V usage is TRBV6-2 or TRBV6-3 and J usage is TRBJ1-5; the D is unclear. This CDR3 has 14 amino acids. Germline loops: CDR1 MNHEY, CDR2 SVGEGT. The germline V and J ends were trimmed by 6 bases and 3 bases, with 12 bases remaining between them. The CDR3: CASRDRTANQPQHF. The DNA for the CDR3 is TGTGCCAGCAGGGACCGGACCGCCAATCAGCCCCAGCATTTT.

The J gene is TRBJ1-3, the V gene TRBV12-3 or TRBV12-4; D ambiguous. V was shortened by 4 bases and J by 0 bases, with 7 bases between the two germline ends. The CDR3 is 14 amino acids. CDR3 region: CASSSSYSGNTIYF. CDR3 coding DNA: TGTGCCAGCAGTTCTAGTTACTCTGGAAACACCATATATTTT.

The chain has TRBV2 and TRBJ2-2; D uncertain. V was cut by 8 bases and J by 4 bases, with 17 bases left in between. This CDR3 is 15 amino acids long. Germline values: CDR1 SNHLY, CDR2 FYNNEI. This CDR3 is CASLDFGRTTGELFF. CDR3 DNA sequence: TGTGCCAGCCTCGATTTCGGTCGAACCACCGGGGAGCTGTTTTTT.

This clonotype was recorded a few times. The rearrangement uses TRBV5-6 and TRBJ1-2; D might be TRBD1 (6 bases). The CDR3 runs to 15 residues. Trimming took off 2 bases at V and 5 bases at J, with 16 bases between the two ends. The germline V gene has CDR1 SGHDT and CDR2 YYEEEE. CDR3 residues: CASSFMSLDSYGYTF. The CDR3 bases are TGTGCCAGCAGCTTCATGTCCTTGGACAGTTATGGCTACACCTTC.

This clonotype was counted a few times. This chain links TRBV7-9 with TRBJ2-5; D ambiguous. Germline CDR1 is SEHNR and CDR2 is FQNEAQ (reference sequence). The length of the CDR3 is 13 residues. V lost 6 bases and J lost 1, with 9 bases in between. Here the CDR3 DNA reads TGTGCCAGCAGACGCGTACCCCAAGAGACCCAGTACTTC. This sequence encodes CASRRVPQETQYF.

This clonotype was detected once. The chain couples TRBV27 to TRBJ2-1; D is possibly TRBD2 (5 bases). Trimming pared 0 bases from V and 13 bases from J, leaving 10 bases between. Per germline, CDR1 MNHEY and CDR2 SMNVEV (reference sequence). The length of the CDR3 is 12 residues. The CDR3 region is CASSLSWGDQFF. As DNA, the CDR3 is TGTGCCAGCAGTTTATCGTGGGGAGATCAGTTCTTC.

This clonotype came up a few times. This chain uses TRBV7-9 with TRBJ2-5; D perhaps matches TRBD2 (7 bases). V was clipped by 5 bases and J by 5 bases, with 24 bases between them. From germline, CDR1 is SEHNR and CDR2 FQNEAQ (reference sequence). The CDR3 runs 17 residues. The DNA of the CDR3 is TGTGCCAGCAGCGGGCCTACGGGGGGCCACCCCAGGGAGACCCAGTACTTC. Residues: CASSGPTGGHPRETQYF.

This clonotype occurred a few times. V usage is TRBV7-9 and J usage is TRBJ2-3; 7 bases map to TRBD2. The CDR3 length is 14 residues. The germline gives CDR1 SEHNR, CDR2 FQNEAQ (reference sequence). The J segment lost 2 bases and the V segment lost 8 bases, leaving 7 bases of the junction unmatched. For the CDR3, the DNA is TGTGCCAGCCCGGTGGGGGGGACCACAGATACGCAGTATTTT. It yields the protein CASPVGGTTDTQYF. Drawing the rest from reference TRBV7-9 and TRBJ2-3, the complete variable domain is DTGVSQNPRHKITKRGQNVTFRCDPISEHNRLYWYRQTLGQGPEFLTYFQNEAQLEKSRLLSDRFSAERPKGSFSTLEIQRTEQGDSAMYLCASPVGGTTDTQYFGPGTRLTVL.

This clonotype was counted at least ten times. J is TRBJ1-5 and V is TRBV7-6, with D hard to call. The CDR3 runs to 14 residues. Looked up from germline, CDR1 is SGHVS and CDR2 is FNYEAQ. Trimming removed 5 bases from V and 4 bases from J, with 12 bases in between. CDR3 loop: CASSPEWGNQPQHF. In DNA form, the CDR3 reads TGTGCCAGCAGCCCCGAGTGGGGTAATCAGCCCCAGCATTTT. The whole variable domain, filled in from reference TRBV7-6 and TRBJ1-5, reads GAGVSQSPRYKVTKRGQDVALRCDPISGHVSLYWYRQALGQGPEFLTYFNYEAQQDKSGLPNDRFSAERPEGSISTLTIQRTEQRDSAMYRCASSPEWGNQPQHFGDGTRLSIL.

The CDR3 protein is CASSLGLAPETQYF. CDR3 nucleotide sequence: TGTGCCAGCAGCTTAGGACTAGCCCCAGAGACCCAGTACTTC. This sequence joins TRBV7-9 and TRBJ2-5; 7 bases line up with TRBD2. The CDR3 is 14 amino acids. Germline V gene sequence: CDR1 SEHNR, CDR2 FQNEAQ (reference sequence). With 1 base clipped from V and 4 bases from J, the junction kept 3 bases outside the gene matches.

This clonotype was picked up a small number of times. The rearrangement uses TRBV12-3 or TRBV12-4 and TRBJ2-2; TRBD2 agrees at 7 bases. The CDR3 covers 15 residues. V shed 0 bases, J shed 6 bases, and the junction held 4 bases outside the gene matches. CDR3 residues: CASSLAPGGSGELFF. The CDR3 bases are TGTGCCAGCAGTTTAGCGCCGGGGGGATCCGGGGAGCTGTTTTTT.

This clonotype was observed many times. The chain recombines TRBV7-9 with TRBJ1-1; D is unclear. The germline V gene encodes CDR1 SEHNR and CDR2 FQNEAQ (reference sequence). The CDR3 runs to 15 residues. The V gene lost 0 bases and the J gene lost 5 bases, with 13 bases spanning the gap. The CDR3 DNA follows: TGTGCCAGCAGCTTAGCGTTTGTAGGGTGGACTGAAGCTTTCTTT. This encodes CASSLAFVGWTEAFF.

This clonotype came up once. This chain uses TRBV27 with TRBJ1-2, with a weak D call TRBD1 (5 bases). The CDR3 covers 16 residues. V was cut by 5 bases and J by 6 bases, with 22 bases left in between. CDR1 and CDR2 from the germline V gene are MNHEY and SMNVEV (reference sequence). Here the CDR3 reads CASSATLVGKGDGYTF. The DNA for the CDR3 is TGTGCCAGCAGTGCAACCCTAGTGGGGAAAGGGGATGGCTACACCTTC.

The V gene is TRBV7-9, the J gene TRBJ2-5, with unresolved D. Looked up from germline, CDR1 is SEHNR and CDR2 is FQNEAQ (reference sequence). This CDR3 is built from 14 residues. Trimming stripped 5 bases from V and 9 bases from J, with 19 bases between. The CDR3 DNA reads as TGTGCCAGCAGCCTACCGACGGTACAACCGGCCCAGTACTTC. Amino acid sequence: CASSLPTVQPAQYF.

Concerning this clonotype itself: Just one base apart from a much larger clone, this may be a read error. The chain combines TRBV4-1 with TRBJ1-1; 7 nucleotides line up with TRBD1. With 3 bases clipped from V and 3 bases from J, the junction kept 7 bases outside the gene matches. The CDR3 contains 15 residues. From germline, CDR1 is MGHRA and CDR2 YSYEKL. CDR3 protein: CASSQDRSMYTEAFF. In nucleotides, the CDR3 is TGCGCCAGCAGCCAGGACAGGTCGATGTACACTGAAGCTTTCTTT.

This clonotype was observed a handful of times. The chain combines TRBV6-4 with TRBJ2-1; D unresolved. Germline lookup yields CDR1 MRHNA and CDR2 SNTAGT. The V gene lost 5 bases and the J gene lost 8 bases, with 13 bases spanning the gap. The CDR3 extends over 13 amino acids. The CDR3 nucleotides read TGTGCCAGCAGTAAGTCCCCGGTCTATGAGCAGTTCTTC. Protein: CASSKSPVYEQFF.

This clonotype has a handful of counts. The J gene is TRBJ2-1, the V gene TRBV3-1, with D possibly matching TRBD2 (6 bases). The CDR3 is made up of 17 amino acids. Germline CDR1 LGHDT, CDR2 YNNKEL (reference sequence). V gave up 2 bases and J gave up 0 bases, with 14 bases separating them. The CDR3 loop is CASSQSVAGYSYNEQFF. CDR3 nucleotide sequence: TGTGCCAGCAGCCAATCAGTGGCGGGATACTCCTACAATGAGCAGTTCTTC.